Presented here are 13 T cell receptor beta chains from one specimen sequenced in a study of shared clonotypes between healthy human individuals. Generated by immunoSEQ multiplex PCR, the TCRdb table keeps only in-frame clones and is missing some. The sample records about 2.2 million clones, around 95% being singletons. CD45RO negativity and positive selection for CCR7 defined naive CD8 cells, a population that excluded terminally differentiated effector memory CD45RA+ cells. The sample consisted of naive CD8+ T cells from PBMCs. The receptors were gathered from a man in his late teens or twenties in good health. Some clones in this sample may be carry-over from other donors' samples.

This clone has a single count. The chain links TRBV27 to TRBJ1-2; D is unclear. V was shortened by 3 bases and J by 5 bases, with 10 bases between the two germline ends. The CDR3 has 13 amino acids. Germline CDR1 is MNHEY and CDR2 is SMNVEV (reference sequence). In DNA, the CDR3 is TGTGCCAGCAGTTTCTCGGTGTCGTATGGCTACACCTTC. Protein: CASSFSVSYGYTF.

The V and J genes are TRBV28 and TRBJ1-4; D unresolved. CDR1 is MDHEN, CDR2 SYDVKM, per germline. V was shortened by 2 bases and J by 10 bases, with 11 bases between the two germline ends. This CDR3 has 13 residues. CDR3 nucleotides: TGTGCCAGCAGTTTACAACTTCACGGAAAACTGTTTTTT. This gives the protein CASSLQLHGKLFF.

V and J are TRBV5-1 and TRBJ1-2, with D maybe TRBD1 (6 bases). The CDR3 runs to 16 residues. V was trimmed by 3 bases and J by 2 bases, leaving 17 bases between them. Germline loops: CDR1 SGHRS, CDR2 YFSETQ. This CDR3 is CASSSTLGRGNYGYTF. The CDR3 nucleotides are TGCGCCAGCAGCTCCACGCTCGGCAGGGGCAACTATGGCTACACCTTC.

The chain is built from TRBV19 and TRBJ2-3; perhaps TRBD2 as D (5 bases). The germline gives CDR1 LNHDA, CDR2 SQIVND (reference sequence). The CDR3 sequence is 13 residues long. Trimming left V 7 bases short and J 6 bases short, with 14 bases between. The CDR3 nucleotides read TGTGCCAGTACTACGAGCGGCAGGGATACGCAGTATTTT. Protein: CASTTSGRDTQYF.

The CDR3 region has the DNA TGTGCCAGCGGCTTGGGGGGGCGGCAAGAGACCCAGTACTTC. It codes for CASGLGGRQETQYF. The chain has TRBV19 and TRBJ2-5; the D gene is possibly TRBD2 (7 bases). Germline V gives CDR1 LNHDA, CDR2 SQIVND (reference sequence). The CDR3 loop spans 14 amino acids. Trimming left V 9 bases short and J 2 bases short, with 16 bases between. Variable domain in full (rest from reference TRBV19 and TRBJ2-5): DGGITQSPKYLFRKEGQNVTLSCEQNLNHDAMYWYRQDPGQGLRLIYYSQIVNDFQKGDIAEGYSVSREKKESFPLTVTSAQKNPTAFYLCASGLGGRQETQYFGPGTRLLVL.

The chain carries TRBV2 and TRBJ2-7; D is unclear. The CDR3 sequence is 17 residues long. CDR1 is SNHLY, CDR2 FYNNEI, per germline. V dropped 7 bases and J dropped 0 bases, with 22 bases sitting between them. The CDR3 region has the DNA TGTGCCAGCACCCTCTTTAAGGCTACAGTTAGCTCCTACGAGCAGTACTTC. Its translation: CASTLFKATVSSYEQYF. Drawing the rest from reference TRBV2 and TRBJ2-7, the complete variable domain is EPEVTQTPSHQVTQMGQEVILRCVPISNHLYFYWYRQILGQKVEFLVSFYNNEISEKSEIFDDQFSVERPDGSNFTLKIRSTKLEDSAMYFCASTLFKATVSSYEQYFGPGTRLTVT.

This clone is a singleton in its sample. This chain connects TRBV29-1 to TRBJ2-7; possible D gene TRBD1, 6 bases. The CDR3 contains 16 residues. Germline CDR1 and CDR2: SQVTM and ANQGSEA. Trimming stripped 5 bases from V and 7 bases from J, with 27 bases between. Written as DNA, the CDR3 is TGCAGCGTTAACACCATAGGGGACACGAACAAGGGGGAGCAGTACTTC. It specifies CSVNTIGDTNKGEQYF.

This clone was observed a few times. The V and J genes are TRBV27 and TRBJ2-1, with 7 bases matching TRBD2. This CDR3 spans 14 amino acids. CDR1 and CDR2 (germline): MNHEY, SMNVEV (reference sequence). V was pared by 5 bases and J by 0 bases, with 1 base of the junction left unmatched. In DNA form, the CDR3 reads TGTGCCAGCAGTACTAGCGCCTCCTACAATGAGCAGTTCTTC. This codes for CASSTSASYNEQFF.

The chain recombines TRBV7-9 with TRBJ1-3, with D perhaps matching TRBD1 (6 bases). CDR1 is SEHNR and CDR2 is FQNEAQ in the germline V gene (reference sequence). V gave up 4 bases and J gave up 0 bases, with 16 bases separating them. The CDR3 contains 17 residues. CDR3 nucleotides: TGTGCCAGCAGCTCCCCCCCTCGGACAGTCTCTGGAAACACCATATATTTT. Residues: CASSSPPRTVSGNTIYF.

This clone is a singleton in its sample. The chain couples TRBV7-2 to TRBJ1-5; D gene ambiguous. This CDR3 has 14 residues. The V and J ends lost 5 bases and 7 bases respectively, with 15 bases between them. Germline CDR1 reads SGHTA; CDR2 reads FQGNSA. CDR3 bases: TGTGCCAGCAGCCCCGAGTTTATCGGGCAGCCCCAGCATTTT. It encodes CASSPEFIGQPQHF.

The rearrangement links TRBV27 to TRBJ2-7, with TRBD1 matching over 9 bases. The germline gives CDR1 MNHEY, CDR2 SMNVEV (reference sequence). V lost 5 bases and J lost 3; bases outside the gene matches: 8. This CDR3 contains 15 residues. The CDR3 reads CASSPGTGYNYEQYF. The CDR3 nucleotides are TGTGCCAGCAGTCCCGGGACAGGGTATAACTACGAGCAGTACTTC.

This chain links TRBV28 with TRBJ2-2, with 7 bases aligning to TRBD2. Germline values: CDR1 MDHEN, CDR2 SYDVKM. V gave up 6 bases and J gave up 6 bases; unmatched junction bases: 4. This CDR3 contains 13 residues. The CDR3 DNA follows: TGTGCCAGCAGATCTGGGAGGGCCGGGGAGCTGTTTTTT. It codes for CASRSGRAGELFF.

The J gene is TRBJ2-7, the V gene TRBV5-5; the match to TRBD2 covers 11 bases. Germline lookup yields CDR1 SGHKS and CDR2 YYEKEE (reference sequence). There are 16 residues in the CDR3. V trimming: 5 bases; J trimming: 2 bases; junction bases outside the gene matches: 9. This CDR3 reads CASSYSGRERAYEQYF. As DNA, the CDR3 is TGTGCCAGCAGTTATAGCGGGAGGGAGAGGGCCTACGAGCAGTACTTC.